This T cell receptor beta chain is from a study of T cells after yellow fever vaccination. This clonotype was counted ten times or more. V was cut by 5 bases and J by 6 bases, with 12 bases left in between. The CDR3 spans 13 residues. Germline assignment: CDR1 PRHDT and CDR2 FYEKMQ (reference sequence). Broader study findings: Reappearance after the booster was seen for most primary-vaccination clones, at about 95% CD4 and 75% to 90% CD8.

TCRdb re-called the 5' RACE reads through MiXCR, storing one row per CDR3 protein. This sample carries about 58,000 distinct CDR3 sequences, approximately 5.5% of them seen once, and the ten largest clones take roughly a third. The V and J genes are TRBV13 and TRBJ2-3; D is ambiguous. The TCR was taken from a man younger than 30 who received the YFV17D yellow fever vaccine. The sequences come from PBMCs, either bulk or a sorted T-cell subset (CD4+, CD8+, memory, or dextramer-sorted; not recorded which), collected on the day of the yellow fever booster vaccination. CDR3 amino acids: CASSPPWKDTQYF. The CDR3 DNA sequence: TGTGCCAGCAGCCCACCCTGGAAGGATACGCAGTATTTT.